This passage covers 5 T cell receptor beta chains from one sample sequenced in a study of blood T cells in healthy people across ages. Sample-barcoded 5' priming and a J-beta primer mix drove a second PCR of 7 to 11 cycles. TCRdb processed the 5' RACE reads anew with MiXCR; each CDR3 protein has one entry. The sample records hundreds of thousands of distinct CDR3 sequences, 45% to 70% being singletons. Sequencing was done on a sample of blood. All receptors come from a man aged 35-49 years in good health.

This chain links TRBV20-1 with TRBJ1-1; maybe TRBD1 (6 bases). V lost 1 base and J 3 bases, leaving 9 bases between the germline ends. The CDR3 has 13 amino acids. Germline V gene sequence: CDR1 DFQATT, CDR2 SNEGSKA (reference sequence). The DNA of the CDR3 is TGCAGTGCTAGAGTAAACAGGGACACTGAAGCTTTCTTT. Amino acids: CSARVNRDTEAFF.

The chain links TRBV2 to TRBJ2-7; 7 nucleotides align to TRBD1. J lost 0 bases, V lost 8 bases, and 4 bases had no gene match. Germline assignment: CDR1 SNHLY and CDR2 FYNNEI. The CDR3 covers 13 residues. As DNA, the CDR3 is TGTGCCAGCGGGGACAGCCGCTCCTACGAGCAGTACTTC. Amino acid sequence: CASGDSRSYEQYF.

A few counts support this clonotype. V and J are TRBV7-9 and TRBJ1-2; possible D gene TRBD1, 5 bases. V lost 1 base, J lost 3 bases, and 21 bases lay in between. The CDR3 is 18 residues long. CDR1 is SEHNR and CDR2 is FQNEAQ in the germline V gene (reference sequence). The CDR3 coding sequence is TGTGCCAGCAGCTTAGTAGTTGGGGCAGATGTTATTTACTATGGCTACACCTTC. Its translation: CASSLVVGADVIYYGYTF.

The V call is TRBV20-1, the J call TRBJ2-3; no clear D gene. Germline V gives CDR1 DFQATT, CDR2 SNEGSKA (reference sequence). Trimming pared 1 base from V and 6 bases from J, leaving 8 bases between. The CDR3 has 12 amino acids. CDR3 DNA sequence: TGCAGTGCTAGAGGTCGCCGGGATACGCAGTATTTT. Protein product: CSARGRRDTQYF.

This sequence joins TRBV10-3 and TRBJ1-5, with D tentatively TRBD1 (5 bases). Germline CDR1 reads ENHRY; CDR2 reads SYGVKD. Trimming cost V 4 bases and J 6 bases, with 13 bases left between them. This CDR3 has 14 amino acids. The CDR3 protein is CAISGDSSRQPQHF. The CDR3 DNA is TGTGCCATCAGTGGCGACAGTTCCCGTCAGCCCCAGCATTTT.